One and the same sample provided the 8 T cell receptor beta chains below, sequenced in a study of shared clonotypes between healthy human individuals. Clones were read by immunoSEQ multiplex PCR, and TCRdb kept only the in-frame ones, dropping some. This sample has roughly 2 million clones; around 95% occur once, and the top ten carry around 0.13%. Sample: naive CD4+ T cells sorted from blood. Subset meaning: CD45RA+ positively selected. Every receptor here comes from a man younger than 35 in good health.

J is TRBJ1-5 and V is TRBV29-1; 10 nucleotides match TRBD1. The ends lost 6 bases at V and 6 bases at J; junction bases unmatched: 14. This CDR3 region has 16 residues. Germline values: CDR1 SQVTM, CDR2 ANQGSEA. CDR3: CSVDPIDRGLGQPQHF. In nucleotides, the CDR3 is TGCAGCGTCGACCCAATTGACAGGGGGCTCGGTCAGCCCCAGCATTTT.

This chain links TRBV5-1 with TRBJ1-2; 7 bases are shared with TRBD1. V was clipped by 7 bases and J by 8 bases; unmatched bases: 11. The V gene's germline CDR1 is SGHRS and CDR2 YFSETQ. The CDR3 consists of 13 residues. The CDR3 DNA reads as TGCGCCAGCGCCTCTCGAAACAGGGGAGGCTACACCTTC. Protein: CASASRNRGGYTF.

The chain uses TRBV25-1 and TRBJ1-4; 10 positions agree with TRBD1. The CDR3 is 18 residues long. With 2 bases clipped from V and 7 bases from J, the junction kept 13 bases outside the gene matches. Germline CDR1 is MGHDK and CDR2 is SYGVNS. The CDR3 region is CASSELPGQGSLGEKLFF. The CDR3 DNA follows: TGTGCCAGCAGTGAACTCCCGGGACAGGGGAGTCTAGGTGAAAAACTGTTTTTT.

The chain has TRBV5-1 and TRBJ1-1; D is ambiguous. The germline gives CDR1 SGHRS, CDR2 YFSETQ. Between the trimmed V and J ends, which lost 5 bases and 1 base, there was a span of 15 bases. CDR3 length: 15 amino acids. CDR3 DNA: TGCGCCAGCAGTTCGACGACCGCCCCGAACACTGAAGCTTTCTTT. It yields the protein CASSSTTAPNTEAFF.

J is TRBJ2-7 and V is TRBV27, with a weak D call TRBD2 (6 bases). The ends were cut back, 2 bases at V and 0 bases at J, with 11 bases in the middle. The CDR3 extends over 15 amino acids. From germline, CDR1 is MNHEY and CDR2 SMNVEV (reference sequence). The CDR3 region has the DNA TGTGCCAGCAGTTTAACCCGGGACTTCTCCTACGAGCAGTACTTC. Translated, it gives CASSLTRDFSYEQYF.

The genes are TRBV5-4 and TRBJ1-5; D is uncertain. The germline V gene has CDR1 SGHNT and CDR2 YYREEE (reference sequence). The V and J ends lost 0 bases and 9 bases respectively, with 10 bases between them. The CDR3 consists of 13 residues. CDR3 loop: CASSLDSLTPQHF. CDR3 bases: TGTGCCAGCAGCTTGGACAGCTTAACGCCCCAGCATTTT.

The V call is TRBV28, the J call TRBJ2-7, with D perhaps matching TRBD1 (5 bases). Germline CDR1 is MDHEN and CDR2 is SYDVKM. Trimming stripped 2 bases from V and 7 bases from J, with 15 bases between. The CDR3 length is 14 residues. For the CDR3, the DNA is TGTGCCAGCAGTTTAACATATCGCAGGGCGGAGCAGTACTTC. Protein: CASSLTYRRAEQYF. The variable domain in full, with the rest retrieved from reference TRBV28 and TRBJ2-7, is DVKVTQSSRYLVKRTGEKVFLECVQDMDHENMFWYRQDPGLGLRLIYFSYDVKMKEKGDIPEGYSVSREKKERFSLILESASTNQTSMYLCASSLTYRRAEQYFGPGTRLTVT.

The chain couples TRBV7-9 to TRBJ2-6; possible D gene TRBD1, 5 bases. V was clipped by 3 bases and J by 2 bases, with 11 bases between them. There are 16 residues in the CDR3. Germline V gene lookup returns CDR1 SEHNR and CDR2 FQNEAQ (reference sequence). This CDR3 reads CASSFWAGTGANVLTF. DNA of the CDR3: TGTGCCAGCAGCTTTTGGGCAGGGACTGGGGCCAACGTCCTGACTTTC.